These 3 T cell receptor beta chains were sequenced from one sample in a study of PD-1 blockade in classical Hodgkin lymphoma. Each of the patients experienced relapse following autologous stem cell transplantation, and their brentuximab vedotin exposure differed. Assay: immunoSEQ multiplex PCR; the TCRdb copy retains only in-frame clones and omits some. This sample has around 20,000 clones; more than 80% occur once, and the top ten carry 10% to 15%. The sample here was peripheral blood mononuclear cells (PBMCs), taken before the second cycle of nivolumab. The source is a human donor with classical Hodgkin lymphoma.

V gene TRBV5-1 combines with J gene TRBJ2-3; TRBD1 agrees at 10 bases. Per germline, CDR1 SGHRS and CDR2 YFSETQ. CDR3 size: 15 residues. Unmatched junction bases numbered 3, after V lost 0 bases and J lost 5 bases. In DNA form, the CDR3 reads TGCGCCAGCAGCTTGGCCGGACAGGGGGAAGATACGCAGTATTTT. Translating it yields CASSLAGQGEDTQYF.

The chain links TRBV6-6 to TRBJ1-5; D unresolved. Per germline, CDR1 MNHNY and CDR2 SVGAGI (reference sequence). V lost 5 bases and J lost 2, with 7 bases in between. The CDR3 extends over 13 amino acids. This CDR3 is CASSRVRNQPQHF. In DNA form, the CDR3 reads TGTGCCAGCAGTCGAGTACGCAATCAGCCCCAGCATTTT.

For this clone: A read error may account for a junction end that differs from germline. The V and J genes are TRBV7-8 and TRBJ2-1; TRBD1 matches 8 bases. The CDR3 loop spans 16 amino acids. CDR1 SGHVS and CDR2 FQNEAQ come from the germline V gene. CDR3 coding DNA: TGTGCCAGCAGCTTAGTCTTTCTTGGAGGACAGGGAAATAAGATCTTC. As protein: CASSLVFLGGQGNKIF.